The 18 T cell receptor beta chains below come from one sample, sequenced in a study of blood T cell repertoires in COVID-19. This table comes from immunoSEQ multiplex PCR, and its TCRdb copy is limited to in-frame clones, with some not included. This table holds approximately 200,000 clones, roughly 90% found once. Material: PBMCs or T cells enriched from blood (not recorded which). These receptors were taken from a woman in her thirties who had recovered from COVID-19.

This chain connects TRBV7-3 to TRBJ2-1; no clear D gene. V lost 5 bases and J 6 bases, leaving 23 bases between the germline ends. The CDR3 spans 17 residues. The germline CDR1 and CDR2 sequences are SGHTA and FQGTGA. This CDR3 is CASSPRLTSANGNEQFF. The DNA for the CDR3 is TGTGCCAGCAGCCCCCGTTTGACCAGCGCAAATGGCAATGAGCAGTTCTTC.

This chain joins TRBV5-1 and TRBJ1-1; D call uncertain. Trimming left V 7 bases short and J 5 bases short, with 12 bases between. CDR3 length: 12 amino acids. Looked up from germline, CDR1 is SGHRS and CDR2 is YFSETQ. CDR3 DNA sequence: TGCGCCAGCGCGACTTCTAAGACTGAAGCTTTCTTT. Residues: CASATSKTEAFF.

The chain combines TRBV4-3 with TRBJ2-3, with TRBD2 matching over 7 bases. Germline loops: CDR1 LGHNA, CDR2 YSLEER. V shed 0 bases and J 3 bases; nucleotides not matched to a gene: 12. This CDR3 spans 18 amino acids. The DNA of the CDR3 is TGCGCCAGCAGCCAAGATACCTTCGCGGGAGTGGGAACAGATACGCAGTATTTT. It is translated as CASSQDTFAGVGTDTQYF.

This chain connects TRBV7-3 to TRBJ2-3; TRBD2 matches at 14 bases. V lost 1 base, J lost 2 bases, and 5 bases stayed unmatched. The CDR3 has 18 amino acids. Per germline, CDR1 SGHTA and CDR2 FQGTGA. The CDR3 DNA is TGTGCCAGCAGCTTAAGGACTAGCGGGAGGAGCCCCACAGATACGCAGTATTTT. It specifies CASSLRTSGRSPTDTQYF.

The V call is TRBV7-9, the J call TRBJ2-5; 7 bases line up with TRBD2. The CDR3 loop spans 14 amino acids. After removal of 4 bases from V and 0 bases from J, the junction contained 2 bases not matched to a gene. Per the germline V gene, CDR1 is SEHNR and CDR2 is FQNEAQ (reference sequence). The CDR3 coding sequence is TGTGCCAGCAGCTCGGGGGGACACCAAGAGACCCAGTACTTC. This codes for CASSSGGHQETQYF.

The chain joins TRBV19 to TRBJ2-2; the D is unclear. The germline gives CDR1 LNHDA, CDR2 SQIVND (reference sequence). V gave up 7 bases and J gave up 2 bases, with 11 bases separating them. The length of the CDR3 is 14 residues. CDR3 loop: CASNLRLNTGELFF. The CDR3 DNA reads TGTGCCAGTAATTTGCGGCTAAACACCGGGGAGCTGTTTTTT.

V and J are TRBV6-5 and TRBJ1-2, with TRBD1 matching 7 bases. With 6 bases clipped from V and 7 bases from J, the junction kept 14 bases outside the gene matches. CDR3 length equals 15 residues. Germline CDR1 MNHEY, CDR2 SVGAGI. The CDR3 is CASSQGTALFRGYTF. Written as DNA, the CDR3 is TGTGCCAGCAGCCAGGGGACAGCCCTATTCCGTGGCTACACCTTC.

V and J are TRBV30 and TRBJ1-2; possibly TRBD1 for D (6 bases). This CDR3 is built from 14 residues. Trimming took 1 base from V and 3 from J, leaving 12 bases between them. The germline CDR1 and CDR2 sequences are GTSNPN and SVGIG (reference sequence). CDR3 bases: TGTGCCTGGAGTGGGGGAAACAGGGACTATGGCTACACCTTC. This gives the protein CAWSGGNRDYGYTF.

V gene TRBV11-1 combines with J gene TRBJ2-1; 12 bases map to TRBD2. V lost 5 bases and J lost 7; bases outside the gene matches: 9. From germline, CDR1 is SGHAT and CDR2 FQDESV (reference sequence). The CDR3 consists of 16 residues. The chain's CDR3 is CASSPLAGGPANEQFF. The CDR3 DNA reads TGTGCCAGCAGCCCCCTAGCGGGGGGGCCAGCGAATGAGCAGTTCTTC.

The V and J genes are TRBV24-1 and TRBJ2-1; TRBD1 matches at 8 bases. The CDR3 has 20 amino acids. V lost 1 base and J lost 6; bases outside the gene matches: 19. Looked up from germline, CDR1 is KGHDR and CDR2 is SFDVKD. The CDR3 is CATSDFKTSGTGFSGNEQFF. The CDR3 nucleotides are TGTGCCACCAGTGATTTTAAGACCTCCGGGACAGGTTTCTCCGGCAATGAGCAGTTCTTC.

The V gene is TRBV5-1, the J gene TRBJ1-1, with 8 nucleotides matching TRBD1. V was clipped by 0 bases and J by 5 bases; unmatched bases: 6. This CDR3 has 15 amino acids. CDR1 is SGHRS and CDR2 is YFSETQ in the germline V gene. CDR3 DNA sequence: TGCGCCAGCAGCTTGGATCCAGGGGGCGGTACTGAAGCTTTCTTT. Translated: CASSLDPGGGTEAFF.

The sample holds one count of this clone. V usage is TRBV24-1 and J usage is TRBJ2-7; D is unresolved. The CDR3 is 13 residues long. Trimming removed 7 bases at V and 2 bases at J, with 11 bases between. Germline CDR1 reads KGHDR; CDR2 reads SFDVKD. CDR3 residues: CATRRFSTYEQYF. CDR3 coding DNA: TGTGCCACCAGACGGTTTTCCACCTACGAGCAGTACTTC.

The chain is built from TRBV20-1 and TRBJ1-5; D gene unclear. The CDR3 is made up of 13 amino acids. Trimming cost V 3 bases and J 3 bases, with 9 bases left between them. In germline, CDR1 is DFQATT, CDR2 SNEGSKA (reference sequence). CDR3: CSASTALNQPQHF. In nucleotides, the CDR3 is TGCAGTGCTAGTACAGCCCTCAATCAGCCCCAGCATTTT.

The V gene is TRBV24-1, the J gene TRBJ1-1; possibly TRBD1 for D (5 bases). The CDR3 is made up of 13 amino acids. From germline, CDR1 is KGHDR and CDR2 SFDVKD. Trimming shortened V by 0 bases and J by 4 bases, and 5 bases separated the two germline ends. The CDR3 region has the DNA TGTGCCACCAGTGATTTGCAGGGCACTGAAGCTTTCTTT. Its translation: CATSDLQGTEAFF.

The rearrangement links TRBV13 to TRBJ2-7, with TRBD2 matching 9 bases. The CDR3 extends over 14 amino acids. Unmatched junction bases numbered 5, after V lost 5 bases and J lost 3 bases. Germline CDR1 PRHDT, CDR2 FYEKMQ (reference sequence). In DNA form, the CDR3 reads TGTGCCAGCAGCGACCCTAGCGGGGTCTACGAGCAGTACTTC. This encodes CASSDPSGVYEQYF. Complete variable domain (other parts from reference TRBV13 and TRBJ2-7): AAGVIQSPRHLIKEKRETATLKCYPIPRHDTVYWYQQGPGQDPQFLISFYEKMQSDKGSIPDRFSAQQFSDYHSELNMSSLELGDSALYFCASSDPSGVYEQYFGPGTRLTVT.

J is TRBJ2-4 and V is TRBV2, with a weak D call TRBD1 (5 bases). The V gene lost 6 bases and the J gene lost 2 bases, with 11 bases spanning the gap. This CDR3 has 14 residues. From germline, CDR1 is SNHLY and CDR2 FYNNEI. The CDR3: CASSVQATKNIQYF. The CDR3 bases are TGTGCCAGCAGCGTACAGGCGACCAAAAACATTCAGTACTTC.

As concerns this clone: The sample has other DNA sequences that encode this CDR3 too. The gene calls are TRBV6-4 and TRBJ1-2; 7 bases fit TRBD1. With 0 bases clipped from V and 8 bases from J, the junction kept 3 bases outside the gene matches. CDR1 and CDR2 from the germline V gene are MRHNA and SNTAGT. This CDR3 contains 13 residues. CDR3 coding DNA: TGTGCCAGCAGTGACTCCCGACAGGGAGGCTACACCTTC. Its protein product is CASSDSRQGGYTF.

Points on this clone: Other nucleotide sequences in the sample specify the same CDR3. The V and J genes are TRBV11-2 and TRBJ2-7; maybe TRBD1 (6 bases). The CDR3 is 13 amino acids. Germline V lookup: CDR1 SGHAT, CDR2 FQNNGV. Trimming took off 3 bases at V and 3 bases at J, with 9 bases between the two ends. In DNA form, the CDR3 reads TGTGCCAGCAGCTTGGCCAGGGGCTACGAGCAGTACTTC. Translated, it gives CASSLARGYEQYF.